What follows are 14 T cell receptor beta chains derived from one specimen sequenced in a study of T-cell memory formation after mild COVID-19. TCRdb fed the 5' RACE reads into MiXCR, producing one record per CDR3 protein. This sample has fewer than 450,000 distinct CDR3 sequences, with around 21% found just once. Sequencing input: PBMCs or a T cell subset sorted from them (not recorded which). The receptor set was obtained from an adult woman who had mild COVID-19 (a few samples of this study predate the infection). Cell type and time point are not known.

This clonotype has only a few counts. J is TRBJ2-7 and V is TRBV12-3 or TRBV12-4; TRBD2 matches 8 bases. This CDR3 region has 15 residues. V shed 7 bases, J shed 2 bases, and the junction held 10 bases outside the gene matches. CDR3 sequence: CASTPGGTLPYEQYF. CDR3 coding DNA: TGTGCCAGCACCCCGGGAGGGACACTTCCCTACGAGCAGTACTTC.

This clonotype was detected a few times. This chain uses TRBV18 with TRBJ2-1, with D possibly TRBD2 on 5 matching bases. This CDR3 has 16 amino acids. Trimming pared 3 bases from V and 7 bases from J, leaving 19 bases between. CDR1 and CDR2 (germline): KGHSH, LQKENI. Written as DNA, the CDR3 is TGTGCCAGCTCACCCCCGCGGAATGGAGGCTCAAATGAGCAGTTCTTC. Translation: CASSPPRNGGSNEQFF.

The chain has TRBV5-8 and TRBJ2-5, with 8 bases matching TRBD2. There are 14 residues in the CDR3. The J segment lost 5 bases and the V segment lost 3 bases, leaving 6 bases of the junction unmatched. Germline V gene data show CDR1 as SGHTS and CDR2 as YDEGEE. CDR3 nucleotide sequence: TGTGCCAGCAGCTCGGGGGGGGTCCGGGAGACCCAGTACTTC. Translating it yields CASSSGGVRETQYF.

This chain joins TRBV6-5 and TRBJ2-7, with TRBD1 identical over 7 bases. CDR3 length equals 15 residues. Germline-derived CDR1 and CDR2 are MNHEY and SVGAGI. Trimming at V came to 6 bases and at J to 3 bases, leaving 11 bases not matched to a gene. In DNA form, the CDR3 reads TGTGCCAGCAGACGGGACAGCGTCGGAGGCTACGAGCAGTACTTC. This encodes CASRRDSVGGYEQYF.

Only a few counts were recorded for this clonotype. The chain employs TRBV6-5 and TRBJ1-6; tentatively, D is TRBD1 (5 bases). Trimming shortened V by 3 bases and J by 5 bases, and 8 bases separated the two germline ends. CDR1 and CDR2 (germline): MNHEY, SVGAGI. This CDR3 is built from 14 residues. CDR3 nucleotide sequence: TGTGCCAGCAGTTATGACAGACATAATTCACCCCTCCACTTT. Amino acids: CASSYDRHNSPLHF.

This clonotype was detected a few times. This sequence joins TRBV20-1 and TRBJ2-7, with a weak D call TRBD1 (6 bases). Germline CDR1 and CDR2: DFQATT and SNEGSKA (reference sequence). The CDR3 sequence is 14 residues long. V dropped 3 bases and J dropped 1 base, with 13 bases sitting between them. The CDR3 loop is CSARVRTASYEQYF. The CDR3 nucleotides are TGCAGTGCTAGGGTCCGGACAGCTTCCTACGAGCAGTACTTC.

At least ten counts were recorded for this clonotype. CDR3 bases: TGTGCCAGCAGTTTTTCAGGGGGCACAGATACGCAGTATTTT. Its protein is CASSFSGGTDTQYF. V is TRBV12-3 or TRBV12-4 and J is TRBJ2-3, with TRBD1 as a possible D gene (6 bases). The germline V and J ends were trimmed by 3 bases and 1 base, with 8 bases remaining between them. The CDR3 sequence is 14 residues long.

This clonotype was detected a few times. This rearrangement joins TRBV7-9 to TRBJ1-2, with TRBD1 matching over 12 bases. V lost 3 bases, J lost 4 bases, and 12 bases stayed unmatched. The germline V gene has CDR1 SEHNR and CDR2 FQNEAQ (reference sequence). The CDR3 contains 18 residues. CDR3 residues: CASSFAGDRGRLGYGYTF. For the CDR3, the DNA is TGTGCCAGCAGCTTTGCTGGGGACAGGGGGCGCTTAGGCTATGGCTACACCTTC.

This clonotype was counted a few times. In DNA form, the CDR3 reads TGTGCCAGCAGCTTAGCGGGCAGGGTAAACACTGAAGCTTTCTTT. Translated, it gives CASSLAGRVNTEAFF. The rearrangement links TRBV7-9 to TRBJ1-1; a weak D match, TRBD1 (5 bases). The V gene's germline CDR1 is SEHNR and CDR2 FQNEAQ (reference sequence). The CDR3 sequence is 15 residues long. Trimming removed 0 bases at V and 2 bases at J, with 10 bases between.

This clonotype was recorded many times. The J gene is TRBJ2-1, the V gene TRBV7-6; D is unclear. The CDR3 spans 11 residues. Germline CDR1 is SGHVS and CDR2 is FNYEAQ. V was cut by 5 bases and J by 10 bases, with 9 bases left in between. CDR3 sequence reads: CASSTSGEQFF. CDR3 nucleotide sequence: TGTGCCAGCAGCACTTCCGGAGAGCAGTTCTTC.

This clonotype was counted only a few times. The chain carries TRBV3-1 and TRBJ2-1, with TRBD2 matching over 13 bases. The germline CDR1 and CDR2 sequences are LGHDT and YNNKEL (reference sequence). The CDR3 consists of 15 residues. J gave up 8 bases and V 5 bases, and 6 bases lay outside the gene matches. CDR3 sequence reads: CASSSTSGGFDEQFF. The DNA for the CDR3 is TGTGCCAGCAGCTCGACTAGCGGGGGGTTCGATGAGCAGTTCTTC.

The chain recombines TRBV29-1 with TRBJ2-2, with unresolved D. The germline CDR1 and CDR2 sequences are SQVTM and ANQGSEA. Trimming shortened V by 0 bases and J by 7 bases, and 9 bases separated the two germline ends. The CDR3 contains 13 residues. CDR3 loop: CSVEDEGIGELFF. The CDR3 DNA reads TGCAGCGTTGAAGACGAAGGGATCGGGGAGCTGTTTTTT.

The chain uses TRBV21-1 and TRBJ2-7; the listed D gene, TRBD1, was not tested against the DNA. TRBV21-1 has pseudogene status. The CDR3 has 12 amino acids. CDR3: CAIPRGDHEQYF. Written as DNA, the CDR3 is TGTGCCATTCCCCGGGGGGATCACGAGCAGTACTTC.

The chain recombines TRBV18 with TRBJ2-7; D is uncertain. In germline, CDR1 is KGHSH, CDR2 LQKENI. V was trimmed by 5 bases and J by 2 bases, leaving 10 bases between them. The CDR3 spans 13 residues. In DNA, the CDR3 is TGTGCCAGCTCAAGAACAGACCCCTACGAGCAGTACTTC. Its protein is CASSRTDPYEQYF.